This T cell receptor beta chain is from a study of T-cell memory formation after mild COVID-19. One entry per CDR3 protein results from TCRdb running MiXCR on the 5' RACE reads. The table lists 200,000 to 250,000 distinct CDR3 sequences, roughly 10% of them singletons. The ends lost 4 bases at V and 8 bases at J; junction bases unmatched: 2. There are 12 residues in the CDR3. In germline, CDR1 is LGHDT, CDR2 YNNKEL (reference sequence). The source material was PBMCs or a T cell subset sorted from them (not recorded which). This rearrangement joins TRBV3-1 to TRBJ2-1, with 7 bases matching TRBD1. The TCR comes from a man between 18 and 35 years old who had mild COVID-19 (a few samples of this study predate the infection). Cell type and time point are not known. DNA of the CDR3: TGTGCCAGCAGCCGACAGGGCGATGAGCAGTTCTTC. Amino acids: CASSRQGDEQFF.